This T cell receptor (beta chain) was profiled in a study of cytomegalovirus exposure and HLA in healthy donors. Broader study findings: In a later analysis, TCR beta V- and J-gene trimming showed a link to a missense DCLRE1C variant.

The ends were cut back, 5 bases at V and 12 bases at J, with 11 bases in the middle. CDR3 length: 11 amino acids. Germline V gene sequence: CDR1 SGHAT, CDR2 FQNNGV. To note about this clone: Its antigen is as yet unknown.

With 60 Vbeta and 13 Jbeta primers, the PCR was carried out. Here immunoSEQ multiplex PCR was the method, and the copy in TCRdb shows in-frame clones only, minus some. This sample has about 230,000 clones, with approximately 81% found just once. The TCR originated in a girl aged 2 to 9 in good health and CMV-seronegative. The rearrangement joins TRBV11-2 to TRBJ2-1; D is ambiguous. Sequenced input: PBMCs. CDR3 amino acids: CASSLAAWQFF. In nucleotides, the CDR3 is TGTGCCAGCAGCCTTGCCGCGTGGCAGTTCTTC.